One and the same sample provided the 20 T cell receptor beta chains below, sequenced in a study of T-cell reconstitution after alpha-beta-depleted transplantation in children. Unique molecular identifiers were used to barcode this TCRbeta library. TCRdb called the PCR reads again in MiXCR, with one record for every CDR3 protein. Among 250,000 to 400,000 distinct CDR3 sequences listed, roughly 21% were seen once. This sample comprised PBMCs, mostly from graft donor cells, obtained 180 days after TCRalphabeta/CD19-depleted stem cell transplant. The origin of the receptors is a male patient between 5 and 17 years old who had a stem cell transplant for acute lymphoblastic leukemia, so the T cells may come from the graft donor.

This clonotype has only a few counts. V gene TRBV18 combines with J gene TRBJ1-2, with unresolved D. CDR1 and CDR2 (germline): KGHSH, LQKENI. V was trimmed by 0 bases and J by 4 bases, leaving 6 bases between them. The CDR3 is 13 residues long. The CDR3 nucleotides are TGTGCCAGCTCACCACCACAGCTCTATGGCTACACCTTC. Its translation: CASSPPQLYGYTF.

In this sample, this clonotype turned up a few times. The V and J genes are TRBV7-8 and TRBJ1-1; 7 bases map to TRBD1. Germline V gene lookup returns CDR1 SGHVS and CDR2 FQNEAQ. The CDR3 spans 15 residues. Trimming removed 4 bases from V and 4 bases from J; junction bases left unmatched: 9. CDR3 region: CASSSTFRGGTEAFF. In DNA form, the CDR3 reads TGTGCCAGCAGCTCTACGTTCAGGGGGGGCACTGAAGCTTTCTTT.

This clonotype was found a few times. DNA for the CDR3: TGTGCCAGCTCACCTGGCGCAGGAGACTATGGCTACACCTTC. Translation: CASSPGAGDYGYTF. The V call is TRBV18, the J call TRBJ1-2; D is uncertain. Germline CDR1 is KGHSH and CDR2 is LQKENI. The V end was cut by 3 bases, the J end by 3 bases, with 11 bases between. The length of the CDR3 is 14 residues.

This clonotype occurred a few times. CDR3 sequence: CASSIDRPPSNEQFF. CDR3 bases: TGTGCCAGTAGTATTGACAGGCCGCCTTCGAATGAGCAGTTCTTC. The chain recombines TRBV19 with TRBJ2-1; D perhaps matches TRBD1 (6 bases). The germline CDR1 and CDR2 sequences are LNHDA and SQIVND (reference sequence). The CDR3 consists of 15 residues. Trimming stripped 3 bases from V and 7 bases from J, with 16 bases between.

The rearrangement joins TRBV29-1 to TRBJ2-1, with 8 bases fitting TRBD2. This CDR3 region has 15 residues. Germline assignment: CDR1 SQVTM and CDR2 ANQGSEA. Trimming took 4 bases from V and 10 from J; bases not matched to a gene: 15. The CDR3 DNA sequence: TGCAGCGTTGCCCCCACTAGCGGATCCTTTCGGGAGCAGTTCTTC. Translation: CSVAPTSGSFREQFF.

This chain joins TRBV4-1 and TRBJ1-4; D is perhaps TRBD1 (5 bases). With 2 bases removed from V and 4 bases from J, the gap between germline ends came to 11 bases. This CDR3 contains 15 residues. Per germline, CDR1 MGHRA and CDR2 YSYEKL. The CDR3 bases are TGCGCCAGCAGCCAAACCGGGACGGTTAATGAAAAACTGTTTTTT. Protein sequence: CASSQTGTVNEKLFF.

The chain links TRBV15 to TRBJ1-5; D is perhaps TRBD1 (5 bases). The V end was cut by 0 bases, the J end by 2 bases, with 14 bases between. The germline gives CDR1 LNHNV, CDR2 YYDKDF (reference sequence). The CDR3 contains 17 residues. CDR3 sequence: CATSRDSIDSRNQPQHF. Written as DNA, the CDR3 is TGTGCCACCAGCAGAGACTCCATCGACAGTCGCAATCAGCCCCAGCATTTT.

This clonotype showed up just a few times. The chain couples TRBV20-1 to TRBJ2-7, with 7 bases fitting TRBD2. V lost 5 bases and J lost 1; bases outside the gene matches: 5. Germline CDR1 and CDR2: DFQATT and SNEGSKA (reference sequence). This CDR3 region has 13 residues. CDR3 in DNA: TGCAGTGCTGAAAGTAGCGGGTCCTACGAGCAGTACTTC. Translated, it gives CSAESSGSYEQYF.

This chain joins TRBV7-9 and TRBJ1-5; possible D gene TRBD1, 6 bases. Germline V gene sequence: CDR1 SEHNR, CDR2 FQNEAQ (reference sequence). There are 14 residues in the CDR3. Trimming shortened V by 5 bases and J by 4 bases, and 12 bases separated the two germline ends. The CDR3 loop reads CASSKGGGNQPQHF. The CDR3 DNA is TGTGCCAGCAGCAAAGGGGGGGGGAATCAGCCCCAGCATTTT.

The chain employs TRBV11-2 and TRBJ2-1; either TRBD1 or TRBD2 may supply D (5 bases each). The CDR3 covers 15 residues. From germline, CDR1 is SGHAT and CDR2 FQNNGV. V lost 5 bases to trimming and J lost 3 bases, with 14 bases between them. The CDR3 reads CASSVGASNYNEQFF. In nucleotides, the CDR3 is TGTGCCAGCAGCGTCGGGGCGAGTAACTACAATGAGCAGTTCTTC.

The chain uses TRBV11-2 and TRBJ2-1; 13 bases are a match to TRBD2. This CDR3 is 19 amino acids long. The junction had 9 bases not matched to a gene; V was cut back by 3 bases and J by 1 base. Germline lookup yields CDR1 SGHAT and CDR2 FQNNGV. The chain's CDR3 is CASSFRGLAGDPSYNEQFF. CDR3 in DNA: TGTGCCAGCAGCTTCAGAGGACTAGCGGGAGACCCATCCTACAATGAGCAGTTCTTC.

In its sample, this clonotype was seen many times. The chain recombines TRBV5-1 with TRBJ2-6, with 7 bases that match TRBD1. Trimming at V came to 0 bases and at J to 0 bases, leaving 21 bases not matched to a gene. This CDR3 spans 23 amino acids. Germline V CDR1 and CDR2: SGHRS, YFSETQ. CDR3 residues: CASSLATFWTPGQRNSGANVLTF. In DNA form, the CDR3 reads TGCGCCAGCAGCTTGGCGACATTTTGGACACCGGGACAGAGAAACTCTGGGGCCAACGTCCTGACTTTC.

The chain links TRBV9 to TRBJ2-3, with D possibly TRBD1 on 6 matching bases. V was shortened by 4 bases and J by 4 bases, with 22 bases between the two germline ends. The CDR3 sequence is 17 residues long. Germline assignment: CDR1 SGDLS and CDR2 YYNGEE. CDR3 DNA sequence: TGTGCCAGCAGCCCCCAGTACAGGGCTCCCTCAGCAGATACGCAGTATTTT. Translating gives CASSPQYRAPSADTQYF.

The J gene is TRBJ2-5, the V gene TRBV7-9; 13 bases are shared with TRBD2. V was pared by 3 bases and J by 6 bases, with 4 bases of the junction left unmatched. Germline lookup yields CDR1 SEHNR and CDR2 FQNEAQ (reference sequence). CDR3 length: 15 amino acids. The CDR3 sequence: CASSFWTSGRKTQYF. CDR3 in DNA: TGTGCCAGCAGCTTTTGGACTAGCGGGAGAAAGACCCAGTACTTC. The full variable domain, completed using reference TRBV7-9 and TRBJ2-5, is DTGVSQNPRHKITKRGQNVTFRCDPISEHNRLYWYRQTLGQGPEFLTYFQNEAQLEKSRLLSDRFSAERPKGSFSTLEIQRTEQGDSAMYLCASSFWTSGRKTQYFGPGTRLLVL.

This clonotype has only a few counts. The V and J genes are TRBV12-3 or TRBV12-4 and TRBJ2-3, with 7 bases lining up with TRBD1. This CDR3 is 15 amino acids long. V lost 5 bases to trimming and J lost 2 bases; unmatched junction nucleotides: 7. The CDR3 loop is CASSPRQGYTDTQYF. The CDR3, as DNA: TGTGCCAGCAGTCCCCGACAGGGCTACACAGATACGCAGTATTTT.

The gene calls are TRBV6-5 and TRBJ2-4; D tentatively fits TRBD1 or TRBD2 (5 bases each). Germline CDR1 MNHEY, CDR2 SVGAGI. Trimming took off 3 bases at V and 3 bases at J, with 9 bases between the two ends. CDR3 length: 14 residues. The CDR3 region is CASSYLGRKNIQYF. The CDR3 DNA reads TGTGCCAGCAGTTATCTGGGACGCAAAAACATTCAGTACTTC.

The sample holds a few counts of this clonotype. The genes are TRBV10-2 and TRBJ2-7, with no clear D. Germline V gene data show CDR1 as WSHSY and CDR2 as SAAADI. The CDR3 length is 13 residues. With 6 bases removed from V and 5 bases from J, the gap between germline ends came to 14 bases. The CDR3 loop reads CASRHVTPHEQYF. The CDR3 nucleotides are TGCGCCAGCAGGCATGTCACACCCCACGAGCAGTACTTC.

This clonotype was seen repeatedly, ten times or more. This chain joins TRBV24-1 and TRBJ2-1; 7 nucleotides line up with TRBD1. In germline, CDR1 is KGHDR, CDR2 SFDVKD. The CDR3 has 16 residues. The V gene end was trimmed by 4 bases and the J gene end by 12 bases; junction bases not matched to a gene: 17. DNA of the CDR3: TGTGCCACCAGTGAAAATCCGGGACAGACTTTTGTGGGGCAGTTCTTC. Protein: CATSENPGQTFVGQFF.

The chain carries TRBV20-1 and TRBJ1-6; D is uncertain. This CDR3 region has 14 residues. The germline gives CDR1 DFQATT, CDR2 SNEGSKA (reference sequence). V lost 6 bases and J lost 4, with 13 bases in between. CDR3 in DNA: TGCAGTGCCTGCAACAATTTGTATAATTCACCCCTCCACTTT. This gives the protein CSACNNLYNSPLHF.

This clonotype appeared a few times. The J gene is TRBJ2-7, the V gene TRBV29-1, with a weak D call TRBD1 (6 bases). Trimming removed 0 bases from V and 11 bases from J, with 14 bases in between. CDR3 size: 12 residues. Germline V gene data show CDR1 as SQVTM and CDR2 as ANQGSEA. The CDR3 DNA reads as TGCAGCGTTGAAGATGTAACAGGGATTGAGTACTTC. This translates into CSVEDVTGIEYF.